The next 21 T cell receptor beta chains were all read from a single sample in a study of cytomegalovirus exposure and HLA in healthy donors (dated by TCRdb to about 2017). Library preparation used the immunoSEQ multiplex PCR assay. For the multiplex PCR, a mixture combining 60 forward primers for TCR Vbeta segments and 13 reverse primers for TCR Jbeta segments was used. TCRdb took this table from immuneACCESS and kept in-frame rearrangements with V and J called. Such tables lack part of the clones; where checked against another copy, unresolved V genes explain under half of the gap, and the rest is unexplained. Recorded for this sample are some 150,000 clones; roughly 78% of them occurred a single time. Roughly 2% of the sample belongs to the ten largest clones. The sample taken for sequencing was PBMCs. These receptors were obtained from a man aged 35 to 55 in good health and CMV-seronegative.

The J gene is TRBJ2-1, the V gene TRBV11-2; the match to TRBD1 covers 7 bases. V gave up 1 base and J gave up 5 bases; unmatched junction bases: 8. CDR3 length equals 16 residues. The germline gives CDR1 SGHAT, CDR2 FQNNGV. The CDR3 loop is CASSLGRQGRDNEQFF. Here the CDR3 DNA reads TGTGCCAGCAGCTTAGGGCGACAGGGAAGGGACAATGAGCAGTTCTTC.

In its sample, this clone was seen once. The gene calls are TRBV4-1 and TRBJ1-3; 7 bases fit TRBD1. Germline V gives CDR1 MGHRA, CDR2 YSYEKL. Trimming removed 2 bases from V and 4 bases from J; junction bases left unmatched: 5. CDR3 size: 15 residues. The DNA of the CDR3 is TGCGCCAGCAGCCAACCGACAGGGACAGGAAACACCATATATTTT. It is translated as CASSQPTGTGNTIYF.

The chain couples TRBV6-1 to TRBJ1-1, with 7 bases lining up with TRBD1. The trim removed 6 bases at V and 6 bases at J, leaving 4 bases unmatched. The CDR3 contains 12 residues. Germline values: CDR1 MNHNS, CDR2 SASEGT. CDR3 sequence: CASREGTAEAFF. For the CDR3, the DNA is TGTGCCAGCAGGGAGGGGACAGCTGAAGCTTTCTTT.

As concerns this clone: A junction boundary mismatches the germline segment, possibly from a read error. The J gene is TRBJ2-5, the V gene TRBV7-7; possibly TRBD2 for D (5 bases). This CDR3 is built from 14 residues. CDR1 and CDR2 (germline): SSHAT, FNYEAQ (reference sequence). The CDR3 reads CASSSISDQETQYF. The CDR3 DNA is TGTGCTAGCAGCTCAATTAGCGACCAAGAGACCCAGTACTTC.

The chain employs TRBV5-1 and TRBJ2-3, with D possibly matching TRBD1 (5 bases). Germline-derived CDR1 and CDR2 are SGHRS and YFSETQ. V lost 0 bases, J lost 3 bases, and 11 bases lay in between. The CDR3 extends over 15 amino acids. The chain's CDR3 is CASSLAGARTDTQYF. The DNA of the CDR3 is TGCGCCAGCAGCTTGGCTGGGGCTCGAACAGATACGCAGTATTTT.

The V and J genes are TRBV5-1 and TRBJ2-3; tentative D call: TRBD2 (5 bases). Trimming took off 4 bases at V and 1 base at J, with 10 bases between the two ends. Germline V gene lookup returns CDR1 SGHRS and CDR2 YFSETQ. The CDR3 runs to 14 residues. The CDR3 nucleotides are TGCGCCAGCAGCCCCGGGGTCCGCACAGATACGCAGTATTTT. Translation gives CASSPGVRTDTQYF. The full variable domain, completed using reference TRBV5-1 and TRBJ2-3, is KAGVTQTPRYLIKTRGQQVTLSCSPISGHRSVSWYQQTPGQGLQFLFEYFSETQRNKGNFPGRFSGRQFSNSRSEMNVSTLELGDSALYLCASSPGVRTDTQYFGPGTRLTVL.

This clone was picked up a small number of times. The chain has TRBV29-1 and TRBJ1-4; D call uncertain. The CDR3 spans 13 residues. Trimming removed 4 bases from V and 5 bases from J, with 11 bases in between. From germline, CDR1 is SQVTM and CDR2 ANQGSEA. The CDR3, as DNA: TGCAGCGTTGGTGCGGCGGGGAATGAAAAACTGTTTTTT. Translation: CSVGAAGNEKLFF.

The chain recombines TRBV7-2 with TRBJ1-1; the match to TRBD1 covers 10 bases. The CDR3 is 15 amino acids. V was clipped by 5 bases and J by 3 bases; unmatched bases: 6. Germline-derived CDR1 and CDR2 are SGHTA and FQGNSA. The DNA of the CDR3 is TGTGCCAGCAGCATGCCGACAGGGGGCTACACTGAAGCTTTCTTT. Translated: CASSMPTGGYTEAFF.

This clone was seen a single time. This rearrangement joins TRBV30 to TRBJ2-5; weak D call: TRBD2 (5 bases). The CDR3 totals 14 residues. Trimming took off 3 bases at V and 0 bases at J, with 11 bases between the two ends. CDR1 and CDR2 (germline): GTSNPN, SVGIG (reference sequence). CDR3 DNA: TGTGCCTGGAGCGAAGGACTGAACCAAGAGACCCAGTACTTC. It translates to CAWSEGLNQETQYF.

This clone was seen once. The rearrangement uses TRBV6-6 and TRBJ2-2; TRBD2 matches 10 bases. The CDR3 extends over 15 amino acids. With V trimmed by 5 bases and J by 1 base, 1 base remained unmatched. Germline V lookup: CDR1 MNHNY, CDR2 SVGAGI (reference sequence). CDR3 DNA: TGTGCCAGCAGTATAGCGGGAGGGAACACCGGGGAGCTGTTTTTT. Its translation is CASSIAGGNTGELFF.

This clone was observed a few times. The CDR3 region is CASSLQGRGETQYF. The CDR3 nucleotides are TGTGCCAGCAGCCTGCAGGGTAGGGGGGAGACCCAGTACTTC. The J gene is TRBJ2-5, the V gene TRBV5-6; weak D call: TRBD1 (6 bases). V was cut by 4 bases and J by 5 bases, with 15 bases left in between. CDR1 and CDR2 (germline): SGHDT, YYEEEE. The length of the CDR3 is 14 residues. The full variable domain, in which reference TRBV5-6 and TRBJ2-5 provide the parts outside the CDR3, is DAGVTQSPTHLIKTRGQQVTLRCSPKSGHDTVSWYQQALGQGPQFIFQYYEEEERQRGNFPDRFSGHQFPNYSSELNVNALLLGDSALYLCASSLQGRGETQYFGPGTRLLVL.

Comment on this clone: Other DNA variants within this sample encode the same CDR3. The V call is TRBV7-6, the J call TRBJ2-3; the D gene is possibly TRBD1 (6 bases). V dropped 6 bases and J dropped 6 bases, with 10 bases sitting between them. The CDR3 spans 12 residues. Looked up from germline, CDR1 is SGHVS and CDR2 is FNYEAQ. The CDR3 DNA reads as TGTGCCAGCAGTCTTCAGGGGGATACGCAGTATTTT. Its protein is CASSLQGDTQYF.

This rearrangement joins TRBV2 to TRBJ2-5; D gene uncertain. Looked up from germline, CDR1 is SNHLY and CDR2 is FYNNEI. V dropped 4 bases and J dropped 3 bases, with 6 bases sitting between them. CDR3 length: 12 residues. The CDR3 spells CASSASEETQYF. Written as DNA, the CDR3 is TGTGCCAGCAGTGCGTCCGAAGAGACCCAGTACTTC.

In nucleotides, the CDR3 is TGTGCCAGCAGCCCCGGTCCGAACACTGAAGCTTTCTTT. Translating gives CASSPGPNTEAFF. The chain employs TRBV11-3 and TRBJ1-1; D uncertain. CDR1 is SGHNT, CDR2 YENEEA, per germline. This CDR3 comprises 13 residues. The V end was cut by 5 bases, the J end by 1 base, with 8 bases between.

This clone occurred once. The chain employs TRBV6-5 and TRBJ1-1, with D uncertain. This CDR3 is 14 amino acids long. V was clipped by 2 bases and J by 0 bases, with 7 bases between them. Per germline, CDR1 MNHEY and CDR2 SVGAGI. The CDR3 DNA is TGTGCCAGCAGTTACGCAGGAATGAACACTGAAGCTTTCTTT. It codes for CASSYAGMNTEAFF.

The sample holds a few counts of this clone. The gene calls are TRBV30 and TRBJ2-7, with 8 bases that match TRBD1. The ends lost 8 bases at V and 6 bases at J; junction bases unmatched: 12. This CDR3 comprises 13 residues. Germline V gives CDR1 GTSNPN, CDR2 SVGIG (reference sequence). The CDR3 DNA reads as TGTGCCGGCTCGACAGGGGTGGGTGGCGAGCAGTACTTC. This encodes CAGSTGVGGEQYF.

Here the CDR3 reads CASTYYPGLASPRETQYF. The CDR3 DNA reads TGCGCCAGCACCTACTACCCGGGACTAGCGTCCCCCAGGGAGACCCAGTACTTC. This rearrangement joins TRBV5-1 to TRBJ2-5, with 10 bases identical to TRBD2. Trimming took 6 bases from V and 5 from J; bases not matched to a gene: 19. This CDR3 has 18 amino acids. In germline, CDR1 is SGHRS, CDR2 YFSETQ.

This clone was seen more than once but under ten times. V gene TRBV9 combines with J gene TRBJ2-2; TRBD1 agrees at 8 bases. The CDR3 is made up of 15 amino acids. Germline V gene data show CDR1 as SGDLS and CDR2 as YYNGEE. V lost 4 bases to trimming and J lost 4 bases; unmatched junction nucleotides: 6. CDR3 coding DNA: TGTGCCAGCAGCCCCGGGACAGGCCTCACCGGGGAGCTGTTTTTT. Translating it yields CASSPGTGLTGELFF.

This clone turned up a few times. The chain combines TRBV7-9 with TRBJ1-2; D unclear. CDR1 SEHNR and CDR2 FQNEAQ come from the germline V gene (reference sequence). CDR3 length equals 12 residues. V lost 3 bases to trimming and J lost 4 bases, with 6 bases between them. CDR3 loop: CASSLAGYGYTF. The CDR3 nucleotides read TGTGCCAGCAGCTTGGCGGGCTATGGCTACACCTTC.

This clone was seen a few times. Relative to the germline gene, one junction end is altered; a read error may explain this. The chain uses TRBV7-9 and TRBJ2-2, with 11 nucleotides matching TRBD1. The CDR3 is 18 amino acids. In germline, CDR1 is SEHNR, CDR2 FQNEAQ (reference sequence). CDR3 residues: CSSTKWTGGGSNTGELFF. The CDR3 bases are TGTTCCAGCACCAAATGGACAGGGGGCGGCTCGAACACCGGGGAGCTGTTTTTT. The complete variable domain, with remaining parts taken from reference TRBV7-9 and TRBJ2-2, reads DTGVSQNPRHKITKRGQNVTFRCDPISEHNRLYWYRQTLGQGPEFLTYFQNEAQLEKSRLLSDRFSAERPKGSFSTLEIQRTEQGDSAMYLCSSTKWTGGGSNTGELFFGEGSRLTVL.

The chain combines TRBV5-5 with TRBJ2-7, with 9 bases matching TRBD1. The CDR3 has 14 amino acids. Germline V gene lookup returns CDR1 SGHKS and CDR2 YYEKEE (reference sequence). J gave up 2 bases and V 1 base, and 1 base lay outside the gene matches. CDR3 sequence reads: CASSLTGGPYEQYF. In nucleotides, the CDR3 is TGTGCCAGCAGCTTGACAGGGGGCCCCTACGAGCAGTACTTC. The full variable domain, with the rest looked up from reference TRBV5-5 and TRBJ2-7, is DAGVTQSPTHLIKTRGQQVTLRCSPISGHKSVSWYQQVLGQGPQFIFQYYEKEERGRGNFPDRFSARQFPNYSSELNVNALLLGDSALYLCASSLTGGPYEQYFGPGTRLTVT.